One and the same sample provided the 5 T cell receptor beta chains below, sequenced in a study of CD8+ T cells in alopecia areata. After isolation, RNA underwent reverse transcription to generate cDNA as the sequencing template. Clones were read by immunoSEQ multiplex PCR, and TCRdb kept only the in-frame ones, dropping some. Of about 64,000 clones listed, 44% are singletons. The sequencing input was NKG2D-low CD8+ T cells sorted from blood. These receptors came from a human donor with alopecia areata.

This chain uses TRBV13 with TRBJ2-7, with D possibly matching TRBD1 (5 bases). Germline V lookup: CDR1 PRHDT, CDR2 FYEKMQ (reference sequence). Trimming shortened V by 1 base and J by 1 base, and 5 bases separated the two germline ends. CDR3 length: 13 amino acids. The CDR3 region is CASSLDRSYEQYF. Written as DNA, the CDR3 is TGTGCCAGCAGCTTAGACAGGTCCTACGAGCAGTACTTC.

A few counts support this clone. V and J are TRBV29-1 and TRBJ2-1; 8 nucleotides line up with TRBD2. Germline assignment: CDR1 SQVTM and CDR2 ANQGSEA. Losses at the gene ends were 5 bases for V and 6 bases for J; bases not matched to a gene: 9. This CDR3 comprises 14 residues. CDR3 nucleotides: TGCAGCGTTCCGACCGGGACTAGACCCAATGAGCAGTTCTTC. Translation: CSVPTGTRPNEQFF.

This chain links TRBV5-1 with TRBJ2-7; D uncertain. CDR3 length: 13 amino acids. The ends were cut back, 2 bases at V and 1 base at J, with 7 bases in the middle. Germline CDR1 reads SGHRS; CDR2 reads YFSETQ. CDR3 amino acids: CASSFRSSYEQYF. The CDR3 DNA sequence: TGCGCCAGCAGCTTCCGGTCATCCTACGAGCAGTACTTC.

This clone was picked up one time. CDR3 sequence (DNA): TGTGCCAGCAGTTACGGACGGGGAGGAGGTCAGCCCCAGCATTTT. Protein sequence: CASSYGRGGGQPQHF. V and J are TRBV27 and TRBJ1-5, with unresolved D. Deletions cut 4 bases from V and 6 bases from J, with 16 bases between. From germline, CDR1 is MNHEY and CDR2 SMNVEV (reference sequence). The CDR3 loop spans 15 amino acids.

The J gene is TRBJ2-7, the V gene TRBV7-9; 9 bases agree with TRBD1. The CDR3 runs to 14 residues. Germline assignment: CDR1 SEHNR and CDR2 FQNEAQ (reference sequence). Trimming cost V 3 bases and J 6 bases; bases outside gene matches: 6. CDR3 region: CASSFGTGSLEQYF. The DNA of the CDR3 is TGTGCCAGCAGCTTTGGGACAGGGTCCCTCGAGCAGTACTTC.